This T cell receptor (beta chain) is drawn from a study of cytomegalovirus exposure and HLA in healthy donors (dated by TCRdb to about 2017). Regarding the research as a whole: An earlier analysis of about 530 of the donors reported about 280 Gb of sequence data and 117 million unique TCR beta sequences obtained from about 200 million T cells. An early release that covered some 630 HLA-typed donors contained approximately 300 gigabases of sequencing data and 70 million to 100 million unique TCR sequences. Of the roughly 400 genotyped donors, about 80% fell in the genetic ancestry cluster associated with self-reported Caucasian donors. The study aimed to test whether cataloging public T cell receptors could reveal signatures of past pathogen exposure. The study used immunosequencing to profile the T cell repertoires of around 600 subjects and linked those repertoires to cytomegalovirus serostatus. In addition to the first cohort of roughly 700 subjects, a separate validation cohort of over 90 different subjects was used. To predict cytomegalovirus infection status, the study combined high-throughput TCR immunosequencing, statistical association of individual TCRs with disease status, and machine learning. A later analysis re-analyzed previously published TCR beta repertoires from several hundred donors and added high-resolution HLA genotyping to study TCR occurrence patterns. The later analysis used no new phenotypic data to find candidate immune exposures, relying instead on TCR beta sequences and their occurrence across donors. In an earlier analysis of 587 of the donors, high-throughput TCR beta sequencing was used to judge whether each TCR beta V gene segment behaved as functional or pseudogenic. Donor age, sex, ethnicity and CMV serostatus were collected together with the repertoire data. A later genetic analysis used genome-wide SNP genotypes for about three fifths of the 666 donors, treating that subset as a discovery cohort. All discovery cohort repertoires had been generated using a single sequencing platform. HLA typing included class I and class II loci at four-digit resolution. Typing coverage differed by locus: A, B, C, DRB1 and DQB1 were typed in about 629-640 donors, DQA1 in about 550, DPA1 in some 570, and DPB1 in around 440. Because of strong linkage in the cohort, 4 to 6 DR-DQ haplotypes were treated as single units for association and clustering. On average, about 240,000 unique TCR beta nucleotide sequences were sequenced per donor among about 400 genotyped donors of the cohort, with 15% to 20% of those sequences being non-productive.

The cohort comprised around 700 healthy bone marrow donors. All cohort members were sampled while nominally healthy, although unrecorded immune exposures were likely present. The donor was CMV seronegative and was included in the group of about 350 seronegative cohort members. A peripheral blood sample was collected from each donor, and TCR beta sequencing was performed on peripheral blood mononuclear cells. Genomic DNA extraction from the blood cell samples was performed with the Qiagen DNeasy Blood Extraction Kit. Comment on this clone: What this receptor recognizes is not known. No base quality values were provided; no much bigger clone lies one nucleotide off.

Receptors were amplified or captured by the immunoSEQ multiplex PCR assay. A mixture of 60 forward primers for TCR Vbeta segments and 13 reverse primers for TCR Jbeta segments was used in the multiplex PCR. The CDR3 region of rearranged TCR beta genes was amplified from genomic DNA with a multiplex PCR assay. The Illumina HiSeq System was used to sequence the amplified TCR beta libraries as 87-base-pair reads. On the study's bioinformatics: A later analysis tallied approximately 87 million unique TCR beta chains across the 666 repertoires, and around 9.9 million of those chains were shared by two or more donors. A nearest-neighbor algorithm error-corrected the raw reads and collapsed the reads into unique sequences, merging closely related sequences to remove PCR and sequencing errors. To assign V, D and J gene segments, CDR3 sequences were aligned to IMGT reference sequences. Each retained sequence needed at least a six-nucleotide match to both a V gene segment and a J gene segment. Rearrangements were classified as productive when the CDR3 lacked stop codons and remained in frame with V and J, and all other rearrangements were classified as non-productive. CDR3 was defined according to IMGT convention as the region running from the second conserved V-encoded cysteine to the conserved J-encoded phenylalanine. In an earlier analysis of more than 550 of the donors, sequences lacking an unambiguous match to a single V gene segment were excluded. An earlier analysis of about 600 of the donors called V segments functional above 56.7% productive rearrangements and segregating when the between-donor standard deviation exceeded 5%. A statistical classification framework was developed to diagnose cytomegalovirus status using the catalog of TCR beta chain sequences. V and J gene assignment, in a later analysis, came from comparing TCR nucleotide sequences with IMGT/GENE-DB human TR gene sequences. Using the TCRdist pipeline, a later analysis assigned CDR3 sequences along with most-parsimonious VDJ recombination scenarios. In a later analysis, each TCR beta chain was defined by its CDR3 amino acid sequence together with its V-gene family, and reads lacking a unique V-gene family were excluded. As a way to deal with suspected cross-contamination and a sequencing artifact, a later analysis dropped over 550 nucleotide sequences that were highly shared and had low generation probability. A later analysis calculated a clonal expansion index for each public chain from normalized within-repertoire ranks of inferred template counts. A later analysis computed generation probabilities with a VDJ recombination model fitted to out-of-frame rearrangements, and checked the results against IGoR. A later analysis scored TCR-TCR, TCR-HLA and TCR-CMV co-occurrence with hypergeometric tests, applying a repertoire-size bias correction to TCR pairs. A later analysis estimated false discovery rates by permuting HLA or CMV assignments 20 times. In a later analysis, co-occurring TCRs were grouped using DBSCAN, and TCRdist sequence similarity was added for clustering within HLA-allele-positive subsets. Repertoires with fewer than 30,000 or more than 120,000 public chains were left out of co-occurrence clustering, as were roughly five repertoires with anomalous nucleotide sharing. The table comes from immuneACCESS by way of TCRdb, which keeps in-frame sequences with V and J called. Part of the clones is missing from these tables; in studies checked, under half for an unresolved V gene and the rest for unknown reasons. Clone size and V and J calls were adopted from that table, with D and trimming inferred from the DNA. Here the sample has some 140,000 clones; approximately 80% occur a single time. Of the sample, 2% to 2.5% falls within the top ten clones.

On the study overall, not on this receptor specifically: Because counts were too low, about 18 rarely observed V segments, including chromosome 9 orphons, were left out of the earlier analysis of 587 of the donors. In a later analysis, HLA-associated TCR beta chains were found to be more clonally expanded and to have lower generation probabilities than equally common non-associated chains. While some public TCRs were present in many individuals, most TCR sequences turned up only very rarely across donors. Specific HLA alleles were associated with some 15,000 TCR beta sequences at a false discovery rate of 0.05 in a later analysis. Some IMGT-functional V segments, including TRBV6-2 and TRBV6-3, could not be told apart with the 87-base-pair reads, so those segments were excluded. A later analysis found that most CMV-associated TCR beta chains appeared HLA-restricted, with HLA associations seemingly driven largely by CMV exposure. Linkage disequilibrium might explain the correlated functional status among segregating V segments, but an unknown experimental factor could not be excluded. HLA typing was unavailable for some donors at each locus, so association tests used only the typed subset. A few of the identified cytomegalovirus-associated TCR beta chains were confirmed in vitro to be specific for cytomegalovirus antigens. In a later analysis, TCR association rates were found to vary across HLA loci, with the most associated TCRs seen for DRB1 alleles and the fewest for HLA-C alleles. When HLA alleles, especially DR and DQ, strongly co-occurred, attributing TCR associations to individual alleles was difficult. The presence/absence analyses assumed that sequencing depth was roughly uniform across donors, and that assumption may not be true. In an earlier analysis of approximately 600 of the donors, most TCR beta V segments were observed in productive rearrangements about 90% or about 30% of the time, broadly matching IMGT annotations. The study gave a list of some 150 TCR beta chains associated with cytomegalovirus. The authors suggested that the approach could potentially be generalized to other disease states and immunological phenotypes. A later genetic analysis reported fewer N-insertions in productive TCRs among donors in an Asian-associated ancestry cluster than the roughly 670-donor mean. An association between a missense DCLRE1C variant and V-gene and J-gene trimming of TCR beta chains was found in a later genetic analysis and replicated in an independent cohort. According to a later analysis, parvovirus B19, influenza, CMV and Epstein-Barr virus appeared linked to several top co-occurrence clusters. A group of highly shared sequence variants was considered likely to be a technical artifact of the sequencing pipeline. The only immune exposure information available for the cohort was CMV serostatus. In both the original and validation cohorts, the classifier was reported to diagnose cytomegalovirus status with high specificity and sensitivity. The cohort was sequenced for TCR beta chains only, and without alpha or paired-chain data the features that could be detected were limited. A further reported finding was that TCR beta sequences accurately predicted the HLA-A and HLA-B alleles for most subjects in the first cohort.

Based on the germline V gene, the CDR1 and CDR2 sequences are SGHTA and FQGNSA. The CDR3 measures 13 amino acids from cysteine to phenylalanine. Only the CDR3 DNA stays, 39 bases, in frame from base 1. Relative to germline, V is 4 bases shorter and J is 8 bases shorter, with 14 bases between their ends. The receptor's source is a man aged 25-40 years in good health and CMV-seronegative. Sequenced material: PBMCs. This receptor chain uses TRBV7-2 and TRBJ1-1; the D gene is not confidently resolved. The nucleotide sequence is TGTGCCAGCAGCTCGCAGCTTTCGGGGGAAGCTTTCTTT. The encoded protein is CASSSQLSGEAFF.